Reported below is one T cell receptor (beta chain). Its antigen is still unknown. This entry comes from a study of vaccination and CD4 T cells after COVID-19. CDR3 size: 15 residues. V gave up 6 bases and J gave up 0 bases; unmatched junction bases: 4. Study-wide results and limits: Convalescent patients displayed a median around 86% of reactive clones emerging only post-vaccination.

TCRdb processed the PCR reads anew with MiXCR; each CDR3 protein has one entry. The sample includes more than 12,000 distinct CDR3 sequences, more than 55% of them seen just once. The V gene is TRBV12-3 or TRBV12-4, the J gene TRBJ2-3; TRBD2 agrees at 9 bases. Sequenced material: CD4+ T cells from blood, taken after SARS-CoV-2 vaccination. The sequence came from a human donor who had recovered from COVID-19. The CDR3 sequence is CASRTTSGSTDTQYF. DNA of the CDR3: TGTGCCAGCAGGACTACTAGCGGGAGCACAGATACGCAGTATTTT.